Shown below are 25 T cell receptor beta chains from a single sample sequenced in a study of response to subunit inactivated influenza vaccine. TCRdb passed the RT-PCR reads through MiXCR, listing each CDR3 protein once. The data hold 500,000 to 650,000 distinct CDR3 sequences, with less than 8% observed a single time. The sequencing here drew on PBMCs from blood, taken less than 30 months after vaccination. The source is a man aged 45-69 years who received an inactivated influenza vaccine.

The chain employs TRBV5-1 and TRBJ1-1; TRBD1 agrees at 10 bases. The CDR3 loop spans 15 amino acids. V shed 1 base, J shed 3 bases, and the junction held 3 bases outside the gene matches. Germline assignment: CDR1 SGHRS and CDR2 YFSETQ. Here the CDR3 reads CASSLLGTGDTEAFF. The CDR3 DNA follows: TGCGCCAGCAGCTTGCTTGGGACAGGGGACACTGAAGCTTTCTTT.

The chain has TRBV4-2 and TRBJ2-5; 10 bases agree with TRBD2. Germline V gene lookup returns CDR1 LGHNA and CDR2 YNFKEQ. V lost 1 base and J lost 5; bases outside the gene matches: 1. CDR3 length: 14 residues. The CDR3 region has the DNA TGTGCCAGCAGCCAAGGTAGCGGGGGGGAGACCCAGTACTTC. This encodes CASSQGSGGETQYF.

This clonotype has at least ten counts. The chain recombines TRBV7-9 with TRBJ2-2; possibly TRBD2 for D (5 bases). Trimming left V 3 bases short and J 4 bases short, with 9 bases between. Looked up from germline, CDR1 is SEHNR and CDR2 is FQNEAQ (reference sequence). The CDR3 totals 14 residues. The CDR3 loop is CASSFISGTGELFF. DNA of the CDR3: TGTGCCAGCAGCTTCATCAGCGGCACCGGGGAGCTGTTTTTT.

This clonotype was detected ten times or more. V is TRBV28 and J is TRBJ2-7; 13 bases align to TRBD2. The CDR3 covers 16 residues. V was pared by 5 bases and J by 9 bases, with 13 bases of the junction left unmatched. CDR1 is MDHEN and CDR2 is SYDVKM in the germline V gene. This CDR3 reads CASSPRRTSGGSAQYF. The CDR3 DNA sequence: TGTGCCAGCAGTCCCCGCAGGACTAGCGGGGGCTCGGCGCAGTACTTC. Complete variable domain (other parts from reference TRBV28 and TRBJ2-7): DVKVTQSSRYLVKRTGEKVFLECVQDMDHENMFWYRQDPGLGLRLIYFSYDVKMKEKGDIPEGYSVSREKKERFSLILESASTNQTSMYLCASSPRRTSGGSAQYFGPGTRLTVT.

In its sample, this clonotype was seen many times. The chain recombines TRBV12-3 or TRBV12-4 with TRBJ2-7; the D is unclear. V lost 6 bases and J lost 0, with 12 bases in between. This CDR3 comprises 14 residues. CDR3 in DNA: TGTGCCAGCAGCCCACGACTGATCTCCTACGAGCAGTACTTC. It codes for CASSPRLISYEQYF.

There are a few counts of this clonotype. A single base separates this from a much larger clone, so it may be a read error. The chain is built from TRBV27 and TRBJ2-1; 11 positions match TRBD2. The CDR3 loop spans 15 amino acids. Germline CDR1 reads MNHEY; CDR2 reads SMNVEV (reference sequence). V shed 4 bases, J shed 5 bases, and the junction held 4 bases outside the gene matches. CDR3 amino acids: CASSSTSGTNNEQFF. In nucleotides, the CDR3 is TGTGCCAGCAGTTCGACTAGCGGGACCAACAATGAGCAGTTCTTC.

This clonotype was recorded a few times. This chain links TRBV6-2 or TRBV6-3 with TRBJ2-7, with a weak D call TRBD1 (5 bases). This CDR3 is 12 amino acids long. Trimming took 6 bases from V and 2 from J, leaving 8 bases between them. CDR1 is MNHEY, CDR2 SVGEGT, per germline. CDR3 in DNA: TGTGCCAGCAGCAGGGTGGCCTACGAGCAGTACTTC. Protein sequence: CASSRVAYEQYF.

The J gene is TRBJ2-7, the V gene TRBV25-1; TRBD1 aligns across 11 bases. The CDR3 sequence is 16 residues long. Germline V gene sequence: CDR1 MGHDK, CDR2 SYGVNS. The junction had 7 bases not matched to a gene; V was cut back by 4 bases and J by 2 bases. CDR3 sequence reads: CASSAPPGQGAYEQYF. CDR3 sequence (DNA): TGTGCCAGCAGTGCCCCCCCGGGACAGGGGGCCTACGAGCAGTACTTC.

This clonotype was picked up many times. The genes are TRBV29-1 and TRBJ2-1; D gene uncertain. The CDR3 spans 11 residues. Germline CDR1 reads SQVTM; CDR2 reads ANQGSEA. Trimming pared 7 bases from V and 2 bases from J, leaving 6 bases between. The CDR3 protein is CSANPYNEQFF. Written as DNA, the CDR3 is TGCAGCGCCAACCCCTACAATGAGCAGTTCTTC.

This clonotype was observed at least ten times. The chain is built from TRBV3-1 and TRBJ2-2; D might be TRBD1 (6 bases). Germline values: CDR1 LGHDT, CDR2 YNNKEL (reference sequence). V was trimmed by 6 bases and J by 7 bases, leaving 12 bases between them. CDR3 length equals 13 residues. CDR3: CASREQGIGELFF. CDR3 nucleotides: TGTGCCAGCAGAGAACAGGGAATCGGGGAGCTGTTTTTT.

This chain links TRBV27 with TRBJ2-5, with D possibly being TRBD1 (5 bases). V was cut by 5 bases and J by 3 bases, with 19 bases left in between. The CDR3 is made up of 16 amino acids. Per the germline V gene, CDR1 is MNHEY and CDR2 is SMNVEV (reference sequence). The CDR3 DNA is TGTGCCAGCAGTCCCCAGGCAGACAGATTGAAAGAGACCCAGTACTTC. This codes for CASSPQADRLKETQYF.

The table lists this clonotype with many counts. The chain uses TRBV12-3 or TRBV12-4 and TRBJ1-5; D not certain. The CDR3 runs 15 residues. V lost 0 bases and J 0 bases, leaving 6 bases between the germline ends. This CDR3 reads CASSLAGFSNQPQHF. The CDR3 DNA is TGTGCCAGCAGTTTAGCAGGGTTTAGCAATCAGCCCCAGCATTTT.

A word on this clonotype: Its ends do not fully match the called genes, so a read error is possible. The CDR3 protein is CASSRETGPLNNGELFF. The CDR3 DNA is TGCGCCAGCAGTCGCGAAACAGGGCCCCTTAACAACGGGGAGCTGTTTTTT. This rearrangement joins TRBV5-1 to TRBJ2-2; possibly TRBD1 for D (6 bases). This CDR3 has 17 amino acids. The germline V gene has CDR1 SGHRS and CDR2 YFSETQ.

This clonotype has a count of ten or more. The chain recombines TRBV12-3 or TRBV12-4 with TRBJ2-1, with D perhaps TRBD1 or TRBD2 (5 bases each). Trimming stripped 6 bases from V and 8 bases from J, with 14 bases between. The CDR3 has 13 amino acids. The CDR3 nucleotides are TGTGCCAGCAGACTTCCTAGCAGGGATGAGCAGTTCTTC. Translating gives CASRLPSRDEQFF.

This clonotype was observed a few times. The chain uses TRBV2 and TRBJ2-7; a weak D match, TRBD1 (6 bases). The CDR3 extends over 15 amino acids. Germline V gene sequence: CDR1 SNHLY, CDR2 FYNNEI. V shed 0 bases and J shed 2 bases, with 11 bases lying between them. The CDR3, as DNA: TGTGCCAGCAGTGAAGCTTCCAGGGGTCCCTACGAGCAGTACTTC. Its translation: CASSEASRGPYEQYF.

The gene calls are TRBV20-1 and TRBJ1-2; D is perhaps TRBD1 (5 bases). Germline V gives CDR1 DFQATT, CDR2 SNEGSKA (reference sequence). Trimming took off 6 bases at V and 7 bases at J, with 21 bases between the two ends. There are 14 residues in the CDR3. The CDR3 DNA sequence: TGCAGTGCCGAGACCGGGACCACCGGCGGTGGCTACACCTTC. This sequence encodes CSAETGTTGGGYTF.

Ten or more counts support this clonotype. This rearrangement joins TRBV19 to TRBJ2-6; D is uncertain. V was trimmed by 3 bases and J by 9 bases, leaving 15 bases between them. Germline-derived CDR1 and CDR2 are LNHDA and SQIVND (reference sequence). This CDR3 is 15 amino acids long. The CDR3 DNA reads TGTGCCAGTAGTATCAGGTGGCGGCTCAACAACGTCCTGACTTTC. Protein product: CASSIRWRLNNVLTF.

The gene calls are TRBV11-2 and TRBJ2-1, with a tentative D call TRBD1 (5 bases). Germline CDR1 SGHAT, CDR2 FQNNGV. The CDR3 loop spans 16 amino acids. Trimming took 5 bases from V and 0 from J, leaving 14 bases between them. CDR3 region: CASSLGHPSSYNEQFF. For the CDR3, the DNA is TGTGCCAGCAGCCTAGGACACCCTAGCTCCTACAATGAGCAGTTCTTC.

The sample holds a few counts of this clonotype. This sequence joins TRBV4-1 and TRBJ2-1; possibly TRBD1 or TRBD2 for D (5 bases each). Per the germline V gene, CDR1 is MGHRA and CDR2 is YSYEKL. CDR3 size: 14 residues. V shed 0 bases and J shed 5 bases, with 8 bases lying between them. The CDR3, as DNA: TGCGCCAGCAGCCAAGAGGGGACCAACAATGAGCAGTTCTTC. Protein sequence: CASSQEGTNNEQFF.

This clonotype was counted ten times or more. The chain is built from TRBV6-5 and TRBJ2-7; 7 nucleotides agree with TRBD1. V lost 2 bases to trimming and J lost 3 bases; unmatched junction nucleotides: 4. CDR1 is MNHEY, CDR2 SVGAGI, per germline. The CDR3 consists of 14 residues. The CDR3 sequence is CASSYIRGNYEQYF. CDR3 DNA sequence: TGTGCCAGCAGTTACATCAGGGGGAACTACGAGCAGTACTTC.

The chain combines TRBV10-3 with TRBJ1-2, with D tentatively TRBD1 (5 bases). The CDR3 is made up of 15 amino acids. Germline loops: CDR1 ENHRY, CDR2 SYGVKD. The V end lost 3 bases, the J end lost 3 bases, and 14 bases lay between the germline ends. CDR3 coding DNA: TGTGCCATCAGTGATAGACAGTTAGCCCACTATGGCTACACCTTC. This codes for CAISDRQLAHYGYTF.

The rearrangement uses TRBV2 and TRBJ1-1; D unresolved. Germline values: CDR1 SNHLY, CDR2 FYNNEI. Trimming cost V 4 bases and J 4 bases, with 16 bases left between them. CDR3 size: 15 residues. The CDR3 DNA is TGTGCCAGCAGTGCGAGTCAGCGGTGGCTCACTGAAGCTTTCTTT. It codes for CASSASQRWLTEAFF.

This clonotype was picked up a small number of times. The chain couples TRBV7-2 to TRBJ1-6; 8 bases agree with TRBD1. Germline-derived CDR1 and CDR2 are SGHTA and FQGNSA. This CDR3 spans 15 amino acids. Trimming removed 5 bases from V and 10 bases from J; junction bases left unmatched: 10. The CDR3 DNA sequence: TGTGCCAGCAGCGCGGACAGGGCAGGATGGTCACCCCTCCACTTT. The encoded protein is CASSADRAGWSPLHF. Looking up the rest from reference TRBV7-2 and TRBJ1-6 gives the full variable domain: GAGVSQSPSNKVTEKGKDVELRCDPISGHTALYWYRQSLGQGLEFLIYFQGNSAPDKSGLPSDRFSAERTGGSVSTLTIQRTQQEDSAVYLCASSADRAGWSPLHFGNGTRLTVT.

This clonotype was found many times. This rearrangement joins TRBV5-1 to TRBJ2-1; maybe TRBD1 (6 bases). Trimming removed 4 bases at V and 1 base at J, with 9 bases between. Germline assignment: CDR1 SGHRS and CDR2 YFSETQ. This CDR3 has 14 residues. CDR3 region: CASSGGQSYNEQFF. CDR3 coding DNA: TGCGCCAGCAGCGGAGGACAGTCCTACAATGAGCAGTTCTTC.

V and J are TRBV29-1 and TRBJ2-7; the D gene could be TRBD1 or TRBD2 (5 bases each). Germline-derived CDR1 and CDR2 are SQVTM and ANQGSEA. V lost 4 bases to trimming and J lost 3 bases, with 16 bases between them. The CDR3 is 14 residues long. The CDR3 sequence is CSVGGRGGIYEQYF. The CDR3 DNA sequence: TGCAGCGTTGGGGGACGCGGTGGGATCTACGAGCAGTACTTC.